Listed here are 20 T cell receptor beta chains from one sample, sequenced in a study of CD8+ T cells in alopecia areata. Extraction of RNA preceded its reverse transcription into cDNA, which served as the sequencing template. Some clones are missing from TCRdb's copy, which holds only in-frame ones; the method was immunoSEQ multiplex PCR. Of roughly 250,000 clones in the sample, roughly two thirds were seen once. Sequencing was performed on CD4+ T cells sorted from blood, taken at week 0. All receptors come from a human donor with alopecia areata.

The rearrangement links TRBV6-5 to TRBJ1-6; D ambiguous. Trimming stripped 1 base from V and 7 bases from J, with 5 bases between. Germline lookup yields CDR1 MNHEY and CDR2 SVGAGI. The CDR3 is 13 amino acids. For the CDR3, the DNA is TGTGCCAGCAGTTACTGGGGAAATTCACCCCTCCACTTT. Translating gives CASSYWGNSPLHF.

CDR3 residues: CASSQDTAVRGSPLHF. The DNA for the CDR3 is TGCGCCAGCAGCCAAGATACCGCAGTCCGAGGTTCACCCCTCCACTTT. The chain uses TRBV4-3 and TRBJ1-6; unclear D gene. With 0 bases removed from V and 9 bases from J, the gap between germline ends came to 15 bases. The germline V gene encodes CDR1 LGHNA and CDR2 YSLEER. The CDR3 contains 16 residues.

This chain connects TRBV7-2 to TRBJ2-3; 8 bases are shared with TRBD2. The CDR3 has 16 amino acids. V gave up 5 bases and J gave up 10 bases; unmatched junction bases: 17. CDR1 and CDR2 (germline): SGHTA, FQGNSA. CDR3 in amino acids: CASSPRRGVRETPQYF. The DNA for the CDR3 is TGTGCCAGCAGCCCGCGGCGGGGGGTCCGAGAGACGCCGCAGTATTTT.

In DNA form, the CDR3 reads TGTGCCTGGAGTGAGAGCACAGATACGCAGTATTTT. Protein sequence: CAWSESTDTQYF. The chain recombines TRBV30 with TRBJ2-3, with unresolved D. V was shortened by 1 base and J by 0 bases, with 2 bases between the two germline ends. The CDR3 loop spans 12 amino acids. Germline CDR1 and CDR2: GTSNPN and SVGIG (reference sequence).

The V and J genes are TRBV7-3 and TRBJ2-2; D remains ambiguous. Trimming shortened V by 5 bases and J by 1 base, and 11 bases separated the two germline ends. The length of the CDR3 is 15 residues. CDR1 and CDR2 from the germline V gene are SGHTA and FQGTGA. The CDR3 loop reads CASSLGARNTGELFF. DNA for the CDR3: TGTGCCAGCAGCCTAGGTGCGAGGAACACCGGGGAGCTGTTTTTT.

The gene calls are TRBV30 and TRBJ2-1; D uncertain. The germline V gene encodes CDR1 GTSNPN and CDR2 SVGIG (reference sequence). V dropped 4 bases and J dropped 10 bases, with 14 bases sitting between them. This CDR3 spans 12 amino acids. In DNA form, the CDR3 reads TGTGCCTGGACCCCAAGTTTGGGGGAGCAGTTCTTC. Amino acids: CAWTPSLGEQFF.

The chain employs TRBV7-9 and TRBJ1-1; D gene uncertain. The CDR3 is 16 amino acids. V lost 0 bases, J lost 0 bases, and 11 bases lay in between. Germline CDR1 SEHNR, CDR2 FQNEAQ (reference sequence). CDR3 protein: CASSLAPGSLNTEAFF. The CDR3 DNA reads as TGTGCCAGCAGCTTAGCCCCAGGTTCACTGAACACTGAAGCTTTCTTT.

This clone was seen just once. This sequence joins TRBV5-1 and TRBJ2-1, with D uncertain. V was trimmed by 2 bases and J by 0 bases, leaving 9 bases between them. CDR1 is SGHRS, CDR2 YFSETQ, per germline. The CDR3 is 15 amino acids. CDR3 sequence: CASSLGPDSYNEQFF. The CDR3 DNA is TGCGCCAGCAGCTTAGGCCCTGACTCCTACAATGAGCAGTTCTTC.

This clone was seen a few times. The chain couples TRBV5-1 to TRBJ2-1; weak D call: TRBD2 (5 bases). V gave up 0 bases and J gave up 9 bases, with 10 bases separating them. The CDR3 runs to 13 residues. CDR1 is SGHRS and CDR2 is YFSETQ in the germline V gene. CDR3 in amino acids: CASSLEVSGEQFF. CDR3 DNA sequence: TGCGCCAGCAGCTTGGAAGTCAGCGGTGAGCAGTTCTTC.

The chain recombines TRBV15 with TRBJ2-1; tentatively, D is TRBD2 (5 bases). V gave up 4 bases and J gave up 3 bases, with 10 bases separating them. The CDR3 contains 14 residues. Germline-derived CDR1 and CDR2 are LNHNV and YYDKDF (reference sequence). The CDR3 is CATSTGLLYNEQFF. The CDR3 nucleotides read TGTGCCACCAGCACCGGACTCCTCTACAATGAGCAGTTCTTC.

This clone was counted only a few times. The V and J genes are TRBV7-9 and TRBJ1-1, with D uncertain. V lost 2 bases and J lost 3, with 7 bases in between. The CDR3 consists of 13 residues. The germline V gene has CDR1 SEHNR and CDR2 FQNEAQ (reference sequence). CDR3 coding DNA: TGTGCCAGCAGCTTAATCAGAGACACTGAAGCTTTCTTT. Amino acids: CASSLIRDTEAFF.

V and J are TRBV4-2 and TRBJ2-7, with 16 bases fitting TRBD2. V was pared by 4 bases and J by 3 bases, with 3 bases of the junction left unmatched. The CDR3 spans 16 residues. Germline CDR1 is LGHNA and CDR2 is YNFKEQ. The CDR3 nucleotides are TGTGCCAGCAGCCCGGGACTAGCGGGGGGGATCTACGAGCAGTACTTC. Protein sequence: CASSPGLAGGIYEQYF.

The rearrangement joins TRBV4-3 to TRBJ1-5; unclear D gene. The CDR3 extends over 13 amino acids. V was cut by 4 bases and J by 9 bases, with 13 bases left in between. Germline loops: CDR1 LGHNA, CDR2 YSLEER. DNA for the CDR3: TGCGCCAGCAGCCCCGGACCTACGTCGCCCCAGCATTTT. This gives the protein CASSPGPTSPQHF.

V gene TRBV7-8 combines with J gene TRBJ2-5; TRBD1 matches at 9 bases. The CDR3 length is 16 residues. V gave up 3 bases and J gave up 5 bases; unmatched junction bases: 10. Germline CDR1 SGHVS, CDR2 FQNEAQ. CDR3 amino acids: CASSFRRDRVSETQYF. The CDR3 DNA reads TGTGCCAGCAGCTTCCGCCGGGACAGGGTTTCCGAGACCCAGTACTTC.

DNA for the CDR3: TGTGCCAGCAGTGAGGGGGGCCAGCCCCAGCATTTT. This gives the protein CASSEGGQPQHF. The chain uses TRBV27 and TRBJ1-5; D is perhaps TRBD1 (6 bases). The V end lost 5 bases, the J end lost 7 bases, and 9 bases lay between the germline ends. CDR3 size: 12 residues. In germline, CDR1 is MNHEY, CDR2 SMNVEV (reference sequence).

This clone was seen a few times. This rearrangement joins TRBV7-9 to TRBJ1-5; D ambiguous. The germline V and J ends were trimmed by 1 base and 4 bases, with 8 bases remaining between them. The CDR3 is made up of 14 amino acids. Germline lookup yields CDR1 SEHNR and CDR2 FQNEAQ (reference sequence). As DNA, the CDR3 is TGTGCCAGCAGCTTAGTCGGGTGGAATCAGCCCCAGCATTTT. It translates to CASSLVGWNQPQHF. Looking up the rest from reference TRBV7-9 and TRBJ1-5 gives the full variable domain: DTGVSQNPRHKITKRGQNVTFRCDPISEHNRLYWYRQTLGQGPEFLTYFQNEAQLEKSRLLSDRFSAERPKGSFSTLEIQRTEQGDSAMYLCASSLVGWNQPQHFGDGTRLSIL.

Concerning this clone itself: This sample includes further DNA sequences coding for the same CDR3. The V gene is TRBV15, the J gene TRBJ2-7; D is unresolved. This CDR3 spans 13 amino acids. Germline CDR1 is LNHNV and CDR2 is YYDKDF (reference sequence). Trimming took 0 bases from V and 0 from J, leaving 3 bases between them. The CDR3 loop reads CATSRDSSYEQYF. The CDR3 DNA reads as TGTGCCACCAGCAGAGACAGCTCCTACGAGCAGTACTTC.

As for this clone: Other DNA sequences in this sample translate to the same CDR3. The DNA of the CDR3 is TGTGCCAGCAGTCCCGGACAGATCAATGAGCAGTTCTTC. Amino acid sequence: CASSPGQINEQFF. This rearrangement joins TRBV2 to TRBJ2-1; possibly TRBD1 for D (6 bases). The CDR3 extends over 13 amino acids. Trimming left V 5 bases short and J 6 bases short, with 11 bases between. Germline CDR1 SNHLY, CDR2 FYNNEI.

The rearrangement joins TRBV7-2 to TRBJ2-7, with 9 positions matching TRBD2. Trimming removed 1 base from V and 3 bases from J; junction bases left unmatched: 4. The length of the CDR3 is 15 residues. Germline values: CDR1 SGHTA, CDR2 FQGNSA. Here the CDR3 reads CASSLGSGGIYEQYF. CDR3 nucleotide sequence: TGTGCCAGCAGCTTAGGGAGCGGGGGGATCTACGAGCAGTACTTC.

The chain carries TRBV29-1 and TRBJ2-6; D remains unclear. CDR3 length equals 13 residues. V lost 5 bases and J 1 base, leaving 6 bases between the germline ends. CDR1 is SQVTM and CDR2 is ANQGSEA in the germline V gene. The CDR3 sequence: CSVSESGANVLTF. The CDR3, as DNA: TGCAGCGTTTCCGAATCTGGGGCCAACGTCCTGACTTTC.